This TCR beta chain appears in the sequencing data of a study of blood T cell repertoires in COVID-19. Study details: PBMCs, B-cell-depleted T cells, or T cells were the source of the cDNA or gDNA that made up the material.

With 5 bases removed from V and 5 bases from J, the gap between germline ends came to 10 bases. Germline V CDR1 and CDR2: SGHNT, YENEEA. The CDR3 length is 14 residues. In terms of age and location, participants ranged from about 18 to 90 years and lived in about two dozen US areas. Resolution of symptoms, clearance, or two negative PCRs was present in recovered Cohort 3 donors. The assay was immunoSEQ multiplex PCR, and TCRdb's table has in-frame clones only and misses some. The profile shows about 140,000 clones, 75% to 90% of them singletons. This chain links TRBV11-3 with TRBJ1-6, with D tentatively TRBD1 (5 bases). The sequence was obtained from a man in his 60s who had recovered from COVID-19. The material sequenced was PBMCs or T cells enriched from blood (not recorded which). The CDR3 protein is CASSEGRHNSPLHF. DNA of the CDR3: TGTGCCAGCAGCGAGGGGAGGCATAATTCACCCCTCCACTTT. Variable domain in full (rest from reference TRBV11-3 and TRBJ1-6): EAGVVQSPRYKIIEKKQPVAFWCNPISGHNTLYWYLQNLGQGPELLIRYENEEAVDDSQLPKDRFSAERLKGVDSTLKIQPAELGDSAVYLCASSEGRHNSPLHFGNGTRLTVT.